This T cell receptor beta chain was profiled in a study of T cell responses to AZD1222 COVID-19 vaccine. The protocol was immunoSEQ multiplex PCR, while the TCRdb copy is restricted to in-frame clones and leaves out a portion. The sample lists over 65,000 clones; roughly nine tenths were seen once. The CDR3 covers 12 residues. Germline CDR1 is SGHRS and CDR2 is YFSETQ. V lost 3 bases and J 9 bases, leaving 10 bases between the germline ends. The TCR sequence derives from an adult in good health. V and J are TRBV5-1 and TRBJ2-1; D gene uncertain. Source: peripheral blood, taken on day 0 of AZD1222 vaccination. The CDR3 nucleotides are TGCGCCAGCAGCTCCCCGGCCAGTGAGCAGTTCTTC. This encodes CASSSPASEQFF. The full variable domain, with the rest looked up from reference TRBV5-1 and TRBJ2-1, is KAGVTQTPRYLIKTRGQQVTLSCSPISGHRSVSWYQQTPGQGLQFLFEYFSETQRNKGNFPGRFSGRQFSNSRSEMNVSTLELGDSALYLCASSSPASEQFFGPGTRLTVL.